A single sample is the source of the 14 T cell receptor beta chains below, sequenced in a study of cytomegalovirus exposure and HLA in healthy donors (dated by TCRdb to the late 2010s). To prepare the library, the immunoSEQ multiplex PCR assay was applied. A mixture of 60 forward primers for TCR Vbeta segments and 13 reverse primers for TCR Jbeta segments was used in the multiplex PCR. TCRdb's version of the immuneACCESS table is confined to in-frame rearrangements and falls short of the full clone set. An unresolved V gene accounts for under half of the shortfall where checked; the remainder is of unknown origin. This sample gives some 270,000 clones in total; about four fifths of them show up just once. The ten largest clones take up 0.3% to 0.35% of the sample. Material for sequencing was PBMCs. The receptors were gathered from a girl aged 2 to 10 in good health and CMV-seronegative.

Written as DNA, the CDR3 is TGCGCCAGCAGCTCCGGACAGCCGCTTGACACCATATATTTT. It encodes CASSSGQPLDTIYF. The V and J genes are TRBV5-1 and TRBJ1-3; weak D call: TRBD1 (6 bases). Trimming cost V 3 bases and J 8 bases, with 15 bases left between them. CDR1 is SGHRS, CDR2 YFSETQ, per germline. The CDR3 is 14 residues long.

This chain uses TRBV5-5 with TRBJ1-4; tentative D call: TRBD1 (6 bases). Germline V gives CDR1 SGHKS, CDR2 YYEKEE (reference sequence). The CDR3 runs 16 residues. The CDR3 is CATSHVRGGRGEKLFF. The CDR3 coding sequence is TGTGCAACCAGCCACGTTCGAGGGGGGAGGGGTGAAAAACTGTTTTTT. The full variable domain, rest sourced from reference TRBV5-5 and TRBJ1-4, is DAGVTQSPTHLIKTRGQQVTLRCSPISGHKSVSWYQQVLGQGPQFIFQYYEKEERGRGNFPDRFSARQFPNYSSELNVNALLLGDSALYLCATSHVRGGRGEKLFFGSGTQLSVL.

CDR3 loop: CASQRRTGELFF. The CDR3 DNA reads TGTGCCAGCCAGCGGCGAACCGGGGAGCTGTTTTTT. J is TRBJ2-2 and V is TRBV6-1, with a weak D call TRBD2 (5 bases). The CDR3 consists of 12 residues. The germline V gene has CDR1 MNHNS and CDR2 SASEGT. V shed 8 bases and J shed 5 bases, with 9 bases lying between them.

CDR3 in DNA: TGTGCCAGCAGCTTAGGGGCGTTCACAGATACGCAGTATTTT. Translation gives CASSLGAFTDTQYF. The chain combines TRBV7-9 with TRBJ2-3; D call uncertain. There are 14 residues in the CDR3. CDR1 is SEHNR and CDR2 is FQNEAQ in the germline V gene (reference sequence). V was trimmed by 1 base and J by 2 bases, leaving 7 bases between them.

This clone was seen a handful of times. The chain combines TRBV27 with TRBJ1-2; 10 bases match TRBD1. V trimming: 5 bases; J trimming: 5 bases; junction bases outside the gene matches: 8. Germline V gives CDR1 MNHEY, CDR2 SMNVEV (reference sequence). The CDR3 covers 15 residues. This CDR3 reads CASSIGQGGTYGYTF. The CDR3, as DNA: TGTGCCAGCAGTATCGGACAGGGGGGAACTTATGGCTACACCTTC.

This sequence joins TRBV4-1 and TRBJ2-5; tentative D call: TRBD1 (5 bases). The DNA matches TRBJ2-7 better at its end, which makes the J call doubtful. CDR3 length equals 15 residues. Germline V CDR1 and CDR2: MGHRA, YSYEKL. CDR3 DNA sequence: TGCGCCAGCAGCCAATATCAACGGCAGGGAATCGAGCAGTACTTC. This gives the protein CASSQYQRQGIEQYF.

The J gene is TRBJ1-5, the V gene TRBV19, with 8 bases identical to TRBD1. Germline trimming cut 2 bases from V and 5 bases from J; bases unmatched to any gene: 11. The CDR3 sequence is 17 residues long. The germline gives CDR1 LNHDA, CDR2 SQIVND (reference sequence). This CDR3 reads CASSIWGGTGVHQPQHF. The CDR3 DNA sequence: TGTGCCAGTAGTATATGGGGGGGGACAGGCGTGCATCAGCCCCAGCATTTT. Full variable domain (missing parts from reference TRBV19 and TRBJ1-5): DGGITQSPKYLFRKEGQNVTLSCEQNLNHDAMYWYRQDPGQGLRLIYYSQIVNDFQKGDIAEGYSVSREKKESFPLTVTSAQKNPTAFYLCASSIWGGTGVHQPQHFGDGTRLSIL.

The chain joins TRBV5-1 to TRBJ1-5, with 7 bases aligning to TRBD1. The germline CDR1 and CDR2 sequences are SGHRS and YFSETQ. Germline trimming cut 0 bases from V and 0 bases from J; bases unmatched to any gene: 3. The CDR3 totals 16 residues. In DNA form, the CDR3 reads TGCGCCAGCAGCTTGGGGACAGGAGGTAGCAATCAGCCCCAGCATTTT. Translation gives CASSLGTGGSNQPQHF.

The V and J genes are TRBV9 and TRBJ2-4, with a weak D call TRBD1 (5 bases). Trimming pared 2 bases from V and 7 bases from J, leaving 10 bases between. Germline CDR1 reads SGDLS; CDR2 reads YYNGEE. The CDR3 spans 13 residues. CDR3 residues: CASSVSPGNIQYF. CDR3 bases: TGTGCCAGCAGCGTCTCCCCAGGGAACATTCAGTACTTC.

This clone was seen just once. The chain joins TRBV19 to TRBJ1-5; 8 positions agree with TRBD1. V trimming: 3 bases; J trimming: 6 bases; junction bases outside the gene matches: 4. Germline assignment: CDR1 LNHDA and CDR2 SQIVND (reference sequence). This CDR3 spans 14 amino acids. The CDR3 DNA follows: TGTGCCAGTAGTATGGGCAGGGGGCGTCAGCCCCAGCATTTT. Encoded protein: CASSMGRGRQPQHF. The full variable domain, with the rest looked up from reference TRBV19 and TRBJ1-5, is DGGITQSPKYLFRKEGQNVTLSCEQNLNHDAMYWYRQDPGQGLRLIYYSQIVNDFQKGDIAEGYSVSREKKESFPLTVTSAQKNPTAFYLCASSMGRGRQPQHFGDGTRLSIL.

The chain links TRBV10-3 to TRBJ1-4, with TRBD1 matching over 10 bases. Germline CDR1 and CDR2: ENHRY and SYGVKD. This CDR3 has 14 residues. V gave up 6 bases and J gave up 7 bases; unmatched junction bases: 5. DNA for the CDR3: TGTGCCATCAGCTCCGACAGGGGGCGTGAAAAACTGTTTTTT. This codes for CAISSDRGREKLFF.

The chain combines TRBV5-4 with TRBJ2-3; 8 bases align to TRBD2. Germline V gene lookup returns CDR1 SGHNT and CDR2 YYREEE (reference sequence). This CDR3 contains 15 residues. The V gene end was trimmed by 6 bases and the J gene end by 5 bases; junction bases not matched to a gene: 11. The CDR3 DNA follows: TGTGCCAGCAAAACGGGGCTAGCGGGCGTAGATACGCAGTATTTT. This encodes CASKTGLAGVDTQYF. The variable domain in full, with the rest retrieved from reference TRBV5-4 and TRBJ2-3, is ETGVTQSPTHLIKTRGQQVTLRCSSQSGHNTVSWYQQALGQGPQFIFQYYREEENGRGNFPPRFSGLQFPNYSSELNVNALELDDSALYLCASKTGLAGVDTQYFGPGTRLTVL.

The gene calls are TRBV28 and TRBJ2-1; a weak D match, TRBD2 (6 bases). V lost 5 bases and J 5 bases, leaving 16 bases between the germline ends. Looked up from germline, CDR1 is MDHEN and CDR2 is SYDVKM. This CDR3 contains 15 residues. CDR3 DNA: TGTGCCAGCAGTGACCCGGGACTGGACAACAATGAGCAGTTCTTC. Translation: CASSDPGLDNNEQFF. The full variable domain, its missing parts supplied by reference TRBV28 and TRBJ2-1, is DVKVTQSSRYLVKRTGEKVFLECVQDMDHENMFWYRQDPGLGLRLIYFSYDVKMKEKGDIPEGYSVSREKKERFSLILESASTNQTSMYLCASSDPGLDNNEQFFGPGTRLTVL.

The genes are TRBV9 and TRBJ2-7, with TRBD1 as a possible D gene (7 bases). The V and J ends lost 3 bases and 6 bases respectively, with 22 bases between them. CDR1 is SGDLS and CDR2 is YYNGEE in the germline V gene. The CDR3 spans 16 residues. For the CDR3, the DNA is TGTGCCAGCAGCGCCCAGGGGGTCGGAGGGGGCTCCGAGCAGTACTTC. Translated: CASSAQGVGGGSEQYF.